This T cell receptor beta chain was identified during a study of T-cell reconstitution after alpha-beta-depleted transplantation in children. The V end was cut by 6 bases, the J end by 4 bases, with 24 bases between. The CDR3 length is 16 residues. The germline V gene has CDR1 DFQATT and CDR2 SNEGSKA (reference sequence). As it was prepared, the TCRbeta library received unique molecular identifiers. Each CDR3 protein gets one entry after TCRdb re-called the PCR reads with MiXCR. The repertoire holds around 680,000 distinct CDR3 sequences, with roughly 17% as singletons. At least ten counts were recorded for this clonotype.

The clonotype was recovered from a human donor who donated a stem cell graft to a child with acute myeloid leukemia. The input for sequencing was PBMCs from the stem cell graft donor, taken from the stem cell graft. J is TRBJ1-2 and V is TRBV20-1; D remains unclear. CDR3 bases: TGCAGTGCCCGCGACGGCAGGCCCTTCGACTCCTATGGCTACACCTTC. Its protein is CSARDGRPFDSYGYTF.